This T cell receptor beta chain stems from a study of T cell responses to AZD1222 COVID-19 vaccine. Study-level results: White British people made up most donors, females outnumbered males, and clonal diversity was possibly underestimated.

In regard to this clone: What it recognizes is unknown.

This table comes from immunoSEQ multiplex PCR, and its TCRdb copy is limited to in-frame clones, with some not included. This sample has approximately 190,000 clones; 92% occur once, and the top ten carry 1% to 1.5%. V lost 2 bases to trimming and J lost 0 bases; unmatched junction nucleotides: 3. Germline V gene lookup returns CDR1 GTSNPN and CDR2 SVGIG (reference sequence). The length of the CDR3 is 15 residues. This specimen was peripheral blood, taken on day 0 of AZD1222 vaccination. This TCR was recovered from an adult in good health. The chain carries TRBV30 and TRBJ1-4; the match to TRBD1 covers 7 bases. The CDR3 DNA sequence: TGTGCCTGGAGTCGACAGGGCTCAACTAATGAAAAACTGTTTTTT. Protein product: CAWSRQGSTNEKLFF.